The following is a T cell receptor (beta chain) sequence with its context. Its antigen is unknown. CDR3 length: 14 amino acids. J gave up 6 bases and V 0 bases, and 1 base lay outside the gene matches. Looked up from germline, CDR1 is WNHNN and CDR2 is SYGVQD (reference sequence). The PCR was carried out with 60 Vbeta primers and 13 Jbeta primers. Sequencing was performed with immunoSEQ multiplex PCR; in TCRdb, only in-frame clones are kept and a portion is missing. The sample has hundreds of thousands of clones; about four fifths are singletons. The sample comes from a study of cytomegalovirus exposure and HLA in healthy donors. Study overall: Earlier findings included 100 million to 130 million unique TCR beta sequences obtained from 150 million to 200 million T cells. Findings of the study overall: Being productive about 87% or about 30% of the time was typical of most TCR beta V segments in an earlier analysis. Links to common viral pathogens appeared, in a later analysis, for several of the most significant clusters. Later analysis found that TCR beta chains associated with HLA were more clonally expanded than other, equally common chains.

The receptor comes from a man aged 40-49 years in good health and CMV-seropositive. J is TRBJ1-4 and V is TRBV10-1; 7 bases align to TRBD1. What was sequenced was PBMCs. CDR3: CASSESTGHEKLFF. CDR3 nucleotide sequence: TGCGCCAGCAGTGAGTCGACAGGGCATGAAAAACTGTTTTTT.